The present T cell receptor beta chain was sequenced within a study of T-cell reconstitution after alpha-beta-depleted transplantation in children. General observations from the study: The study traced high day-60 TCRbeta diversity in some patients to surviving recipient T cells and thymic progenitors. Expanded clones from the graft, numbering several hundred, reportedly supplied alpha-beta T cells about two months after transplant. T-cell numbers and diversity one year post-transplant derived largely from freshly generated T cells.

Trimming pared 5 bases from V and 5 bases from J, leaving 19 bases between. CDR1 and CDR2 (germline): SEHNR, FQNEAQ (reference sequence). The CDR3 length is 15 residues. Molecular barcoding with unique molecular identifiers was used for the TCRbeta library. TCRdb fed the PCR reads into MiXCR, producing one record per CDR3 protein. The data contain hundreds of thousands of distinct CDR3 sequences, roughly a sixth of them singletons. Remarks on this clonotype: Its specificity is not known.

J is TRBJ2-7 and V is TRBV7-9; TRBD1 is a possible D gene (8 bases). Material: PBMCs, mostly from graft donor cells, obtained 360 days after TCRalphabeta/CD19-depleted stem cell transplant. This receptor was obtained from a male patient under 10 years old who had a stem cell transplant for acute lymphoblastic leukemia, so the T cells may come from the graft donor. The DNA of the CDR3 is TGTGCCAGCAGCCCATCGGGGGGACAGGTGCACGAGCAGTACTTC. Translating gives CASSPSGGQVHEQYF. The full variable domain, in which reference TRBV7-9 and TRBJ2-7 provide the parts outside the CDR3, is DTGVSQNPRHKITKRGQNVTFRCDPISEHNRLYWYRQTLGQGPEFLTYFQNEAQLEKSRLLSDRFSAERPKGSFSTLEIQRTEQGDSAMYLCASSPSGGQVHEQYFGPGTRLTVT.